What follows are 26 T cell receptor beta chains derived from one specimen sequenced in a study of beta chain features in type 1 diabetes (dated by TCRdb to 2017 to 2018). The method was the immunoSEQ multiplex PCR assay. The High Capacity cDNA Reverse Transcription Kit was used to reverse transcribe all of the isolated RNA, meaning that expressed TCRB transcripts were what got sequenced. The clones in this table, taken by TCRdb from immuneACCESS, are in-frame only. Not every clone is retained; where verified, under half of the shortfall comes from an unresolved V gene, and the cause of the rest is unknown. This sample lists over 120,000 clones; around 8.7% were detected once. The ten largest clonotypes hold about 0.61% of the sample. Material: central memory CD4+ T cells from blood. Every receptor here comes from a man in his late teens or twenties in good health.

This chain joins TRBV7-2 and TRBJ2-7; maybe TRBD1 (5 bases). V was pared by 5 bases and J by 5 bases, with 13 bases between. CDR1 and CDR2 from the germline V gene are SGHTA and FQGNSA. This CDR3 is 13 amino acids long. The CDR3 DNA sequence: TGTGCCAGCAGCCCCCCGGCCAGGGACGAGCAGTACTTC. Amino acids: CASSPPARDEQYF.

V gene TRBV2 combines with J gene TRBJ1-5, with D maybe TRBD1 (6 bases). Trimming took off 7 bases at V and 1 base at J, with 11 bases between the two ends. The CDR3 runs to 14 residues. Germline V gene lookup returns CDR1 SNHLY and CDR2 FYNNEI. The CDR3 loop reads CASTQGWSNQPQHF. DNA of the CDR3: TGTGCCAGCACACAGGGATGGAGCAATCAGCCCCAGCATTTT.

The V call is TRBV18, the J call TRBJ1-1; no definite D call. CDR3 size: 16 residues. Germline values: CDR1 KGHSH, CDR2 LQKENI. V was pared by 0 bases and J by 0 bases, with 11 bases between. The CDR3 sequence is CASSPPGRVMNTEAFF. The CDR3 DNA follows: TGTGCCAGCTCACCACCCGGGCGGGTAATGAACACTGAAGCTTTCTTT.

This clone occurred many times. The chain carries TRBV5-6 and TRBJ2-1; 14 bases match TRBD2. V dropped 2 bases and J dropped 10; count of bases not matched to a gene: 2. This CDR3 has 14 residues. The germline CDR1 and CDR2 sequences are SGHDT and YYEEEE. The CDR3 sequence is CASSFGLAGGEQFF. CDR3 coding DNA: TGTGCCAGCAGCTTCGGACTAGCGGGGGGCGAGCAGTTCTTC.

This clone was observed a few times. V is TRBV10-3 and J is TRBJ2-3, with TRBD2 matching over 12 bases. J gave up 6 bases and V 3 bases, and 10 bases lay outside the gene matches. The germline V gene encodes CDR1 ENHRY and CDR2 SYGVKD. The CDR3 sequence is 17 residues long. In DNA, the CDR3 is TGTGCCATCAGTGACCCCTCTAGCGGGGGGGGCGTTGATACGCAGTATTTT. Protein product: CAISDPSSGGGVDTQYF.

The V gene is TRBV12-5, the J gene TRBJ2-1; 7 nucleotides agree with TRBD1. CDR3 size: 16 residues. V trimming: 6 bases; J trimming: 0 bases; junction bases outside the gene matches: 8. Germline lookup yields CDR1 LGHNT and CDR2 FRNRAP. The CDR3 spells CASGSGQASSYNEQFF. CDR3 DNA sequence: TGTGCTAGTGGGTCAGGACAGGCCAGCTCCTACAATGAGCAGTTCTTC. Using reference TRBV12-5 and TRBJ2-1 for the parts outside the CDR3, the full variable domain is DARVTQTPRHKVTEMGQEVTMRCQPILGHNTVFWYRQTMMQGLELLAYFRNRAPLDDSGMPKDRFSAEMPDATLATLKIQPSEPRDSAVYFCASGSGQASSYNEQFFGPGTRLTVL.

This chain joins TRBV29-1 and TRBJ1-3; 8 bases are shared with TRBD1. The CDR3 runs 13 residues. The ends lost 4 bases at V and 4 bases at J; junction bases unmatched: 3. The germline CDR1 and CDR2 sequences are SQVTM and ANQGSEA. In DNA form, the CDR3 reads TGCAGCGTTGCGGACAGGGCGGGAAACACCATATATTTT. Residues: CSVADRAGNTIYF.

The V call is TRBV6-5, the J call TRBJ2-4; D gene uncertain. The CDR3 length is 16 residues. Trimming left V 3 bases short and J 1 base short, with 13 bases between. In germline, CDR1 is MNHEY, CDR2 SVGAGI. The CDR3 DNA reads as TGTGCCAGCAGTTATGTGGCAGGTCGGGCCAAAAACATTCAGTACTTC. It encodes CASSYVAGRAKNIQYF.

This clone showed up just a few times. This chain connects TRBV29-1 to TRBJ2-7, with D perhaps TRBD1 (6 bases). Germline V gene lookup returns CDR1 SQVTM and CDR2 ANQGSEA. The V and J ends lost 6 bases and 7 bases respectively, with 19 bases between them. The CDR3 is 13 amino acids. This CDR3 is CSVQGIGMGEQYF. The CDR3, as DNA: TGCAGCGTCCAGGGGATAGGGATGGGGGAGCAGTACTTC.

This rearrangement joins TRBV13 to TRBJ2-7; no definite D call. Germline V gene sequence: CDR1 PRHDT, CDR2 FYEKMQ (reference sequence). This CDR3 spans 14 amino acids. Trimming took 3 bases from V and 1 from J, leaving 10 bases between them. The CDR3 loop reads CASSFLANSYEQYF. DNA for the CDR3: TGTGCCAGCAGCTTTCTCGCGAATTCCTACGAGCAGTACTTC. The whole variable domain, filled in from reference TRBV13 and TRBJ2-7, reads AAGVIQSPRHLIKEKRETATLKCYPIPRHDTVYWYQQGPGQDPQFLISFYEKMQSDKGSIPDRFSAQQFSDYHSELNMSSLELGDSALYFCASSFLANSYEQYFGPGTRLTVT.

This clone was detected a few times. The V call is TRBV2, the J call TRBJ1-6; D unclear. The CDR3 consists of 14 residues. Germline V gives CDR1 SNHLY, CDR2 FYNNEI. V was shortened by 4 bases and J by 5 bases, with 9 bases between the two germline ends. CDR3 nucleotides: TGTGCCAGCAGTGGAAAACTTCATAATTCACCCCTCCACTTT. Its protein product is CASSGKLHNSPLHF.

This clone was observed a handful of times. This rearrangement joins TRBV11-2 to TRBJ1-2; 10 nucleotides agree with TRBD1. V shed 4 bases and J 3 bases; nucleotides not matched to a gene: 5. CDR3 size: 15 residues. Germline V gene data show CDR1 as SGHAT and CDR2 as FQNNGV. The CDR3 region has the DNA TGTGCCAGCAGCTCCTGGACAGGGGGGGACTATGGCTACACCTTC. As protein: CASSSWTGGDYGYTF.

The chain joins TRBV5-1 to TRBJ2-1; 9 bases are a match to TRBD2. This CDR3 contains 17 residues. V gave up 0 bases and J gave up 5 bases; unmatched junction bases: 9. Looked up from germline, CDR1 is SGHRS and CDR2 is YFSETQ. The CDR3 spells CASSLGPSGALNNEQFF. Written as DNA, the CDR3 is TGCGCCAGCAGCTTGGGTCCTAGCGGGGCGCTGAACAATGAGCAGTTCTTC.

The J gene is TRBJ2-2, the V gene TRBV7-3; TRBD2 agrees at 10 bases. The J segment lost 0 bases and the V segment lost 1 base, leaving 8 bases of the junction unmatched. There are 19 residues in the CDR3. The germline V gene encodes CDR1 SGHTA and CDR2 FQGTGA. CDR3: CASSLRPSGGAANTGELFF. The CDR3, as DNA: TGTGCCAGCAGCTTAAGACCTAGCGGGGGAGCCGCGAACACCGGGGAGCTGTTTTTT.

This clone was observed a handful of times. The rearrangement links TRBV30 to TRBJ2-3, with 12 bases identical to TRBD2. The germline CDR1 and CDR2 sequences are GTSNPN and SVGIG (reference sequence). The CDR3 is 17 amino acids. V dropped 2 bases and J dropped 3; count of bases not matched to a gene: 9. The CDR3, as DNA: TGTGCCTGGAGTCCCCAACTAGCGGGGGGAACTACAGATACGCAGTATTTT. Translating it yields CAWSPQLAGGTTDTQYF.

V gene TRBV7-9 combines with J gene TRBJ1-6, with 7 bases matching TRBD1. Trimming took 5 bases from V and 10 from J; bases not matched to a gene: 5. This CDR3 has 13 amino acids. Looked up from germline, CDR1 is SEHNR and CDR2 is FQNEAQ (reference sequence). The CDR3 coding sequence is TGTGCCAGCAGCCGGGACAGAAGCTCACCCCTCCACTTT. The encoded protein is CASSRDRSSPLHF. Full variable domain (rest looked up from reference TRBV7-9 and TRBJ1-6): DTGVSQNPRHKITKRGQNVTFRCDPISEHNRLYWYRQTLGQGPEFLTYFQNEAQLEKSRLLSDRFSAERPKGSFSTLEIQRTEQGDSAMYLCASSRDRSSPLHFGNGTRLTVT.

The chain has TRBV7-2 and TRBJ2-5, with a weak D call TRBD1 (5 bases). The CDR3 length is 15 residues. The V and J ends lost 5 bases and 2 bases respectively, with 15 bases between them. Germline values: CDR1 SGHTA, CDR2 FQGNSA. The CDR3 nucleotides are TGTGCCAGCAGCCTAAACCAGGGCGAGCAAGAGACCCAGTACTTC. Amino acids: CASSLNQGEQETQYF.

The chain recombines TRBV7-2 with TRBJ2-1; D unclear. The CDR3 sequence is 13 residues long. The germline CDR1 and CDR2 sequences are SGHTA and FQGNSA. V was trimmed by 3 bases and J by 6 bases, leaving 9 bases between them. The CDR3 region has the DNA TGTGCCAGCAGCTTCCCTGGCGGCAATGAGCAGTTCTTC. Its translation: CASSFPGGNEQFF.

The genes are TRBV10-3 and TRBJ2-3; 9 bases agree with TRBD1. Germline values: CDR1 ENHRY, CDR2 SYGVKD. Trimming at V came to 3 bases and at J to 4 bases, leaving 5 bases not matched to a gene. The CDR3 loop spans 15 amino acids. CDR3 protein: CAISEQGATSDTQYF. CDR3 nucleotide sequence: TGTGCCATCAGTGAACAGGGGGCAACTTCAGATACGCAGTATTTT.

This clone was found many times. DNA for the CDR3: TGTGCCAGCAGCCCCGGTAGGAGGCACGAGCAGTACTTC. Translating it yields CASSPGRRHEQYF. This chain uses TRBV13 with TRBJ2-7; D possibly corresponds to TRBD2 (5 bases). This CDR3 comprises 13 residues. CDR1 and CDR2 from the germline V gene are PRHDT and FYEKMQ (reference sequence). The V gene lost 5 bases and the J gene lost 5 bases, with 13 bases spanning the gap.

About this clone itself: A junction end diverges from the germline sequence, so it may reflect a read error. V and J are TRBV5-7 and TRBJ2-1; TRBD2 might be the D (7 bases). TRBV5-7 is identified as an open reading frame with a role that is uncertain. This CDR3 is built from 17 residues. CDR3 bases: TGTGCCAGCAGCTTGTGGGGGGGGCGATTCTCCTACAATGGGCAGTTCTTC. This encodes CASSLWGGRFSYNGQFF.

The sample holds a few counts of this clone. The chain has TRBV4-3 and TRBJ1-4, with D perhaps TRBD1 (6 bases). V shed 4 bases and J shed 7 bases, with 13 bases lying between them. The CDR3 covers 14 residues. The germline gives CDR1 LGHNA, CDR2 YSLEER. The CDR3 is CASSPQGSSEKLFF. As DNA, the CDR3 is TGCGCCAGCAGCCCACAGGGAAGTTCTGAAAAACTGTTTTTT.

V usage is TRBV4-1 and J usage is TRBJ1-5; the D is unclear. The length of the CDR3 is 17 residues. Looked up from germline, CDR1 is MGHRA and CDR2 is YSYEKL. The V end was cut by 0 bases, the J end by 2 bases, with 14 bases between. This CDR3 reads CASSQEFRRVGNQPQHF. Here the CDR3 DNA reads TGCGCCAGCAGCCAAGAATTTCGGAGGGTGGGCAATCAGCCCCAGCATTTT.

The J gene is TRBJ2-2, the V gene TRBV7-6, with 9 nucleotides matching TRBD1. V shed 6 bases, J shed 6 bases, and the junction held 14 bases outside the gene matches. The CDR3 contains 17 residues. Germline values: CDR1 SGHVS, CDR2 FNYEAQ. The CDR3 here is CASSQPPGQGIPGELFF. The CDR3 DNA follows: TGTGCCAGCAGTCAGCCACCGGGACAGGGTATTCCCGGGGAGCTGTTTTTT.

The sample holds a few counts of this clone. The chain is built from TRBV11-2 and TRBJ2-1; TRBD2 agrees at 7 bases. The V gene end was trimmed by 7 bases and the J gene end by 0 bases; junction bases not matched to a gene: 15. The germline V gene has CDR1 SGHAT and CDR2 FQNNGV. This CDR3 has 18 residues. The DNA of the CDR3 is TGTGCCAGCACCTCCGGCGGGGGATCTCGGAGCTCCTACAATGAGCAGTTCTTC. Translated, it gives CASTSGGGSRSSYNEQFF.

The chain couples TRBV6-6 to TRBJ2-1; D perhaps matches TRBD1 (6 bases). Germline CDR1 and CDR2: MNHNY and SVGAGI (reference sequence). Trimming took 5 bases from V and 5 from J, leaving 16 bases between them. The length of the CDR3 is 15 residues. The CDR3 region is CASSKSDRPNNEQFF. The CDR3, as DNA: TGTGCCAGCAGTAAGTCAGACAGGCCTAACAATGAGCAGTTCTTC.